This T cell receptor beta chain was profiled in a study of tumor and adjacent non-tumor tissue in lung cancer. Three rounds of nested PCR, following a modified ARM-PCR protocol, produced the TCRbeta library. TCRdb reprocessed the multiplex PCR reads via MiXCR and lists one record per CDR3 protein. The sample lists about 75,000 distinct CDR3 sequences, roughly 80% occurring once. This CDR3 region has 14 residues. Germline V gene data show CDR1 as GTSNPN and CDR2 as SVGIG (reference sequence). As regards this clonotype: One junction end disagrees with the germline gene, perhaps due to a read error.

No cell sorting was done before RNA was extracted from the tissue. The receptor was derived from a woman aged 45-65 years with non-small cell lung cancer. The sample was lung tumor tissue. The chain combines TRBV30 with TRBJ2-1; D gene unclear. The CDR3 loop is CVWSLRNSYNEQFF. The CDR3 coding sequence is TGTGTCTGGAGTTTGCGGAACTCCTACAATGAGCAGTTCTTC.